The present TCR beta chain was sequenced within a study of T cell changes during pregnancy in multiple sclerosis. This CDR3 comprises 15 residues. Trimming took 0 bases from V and 5 from J; bases not matched to a gene: 4. The germline CDR1 and CDR2 sequences are LGHNA and YNFKEQ. Sequencing was performed with immunoSEQ multiplex PCR; in TCRdb, only in-frame clones are kept and a portion is missing. The sample includes about 53,000 clones, about 93% of them seen just once. The gene calls are TRBV4-2 and TRBJ2-1, with 7 nucleotides matching TRBD1. The receptor comes from a female donor with multiple sclerosis, enrolled in a pregnancy study. The sample in question was CD4+ T cells from peripheral blood mononuclear cells, obtained in the third trimester of pregnancy. For the CDR3, the DNA is TGTGCCAGCAGCCAAGATTTCGGGACAGACAATGAGCAGTTCTTC. This sequence encodes CASSQDFGTDNEQFF.